Shown below are 16 T cell receptor beta chains from a single sample sequenced in a study of PD-1 blockade in mismatch repair-deficient tumors. Profiling relied on immunoSEQ multiplex PCR, and the TCRdb table lists in-frame clones only, not all of them. This sample has about 16,000 clones, with more than 70% found just once. The sequencing used PBMCs, collected before pembrolizumab treatment. These receptor sequences come from an adult with mismatch repair-deficient cancer.

The chain has TRBV5-4 and TRBJ2-3; 10 nucleotides match TRBD2. This CDR3 is 16 amino acids long. V lost 0 bases and J lost 3; bases outside the gene matches: 4. From germline, CDR1 is SGHNT and CDR2 YYREEE (reference sequence). Written as DNA, the CDR3 is TGTGCCAGCAGCTTGGGAGCGGGAGGGCCGACAGATACGCAGTATTTT. Its translation is CASSLGAGGPTDTQYF. The variable domain in full, with the rest retrieved from reference TRBV5-4 and TRBJ2-3, is ETGVTQSPTHLIKTRGQQVTLRCSSQSGHNTVSWYQQALGQGPQFIFQYYREEENGRGNFPPRFSGLQFPNYSSELNVNALELDDSALYLCASSLGAGGPTDTQYFGPGTRLTVL.

In its sample, this clone ranks as medium-sized. This sequence joins TRBV4-2 and TRBJ1-4; D call uncertain. Germline V gene sequence: CDR1 LGHNA, CDR2 YNFKEQ. Trimming took off 4 bases at V and 3 bases at J, with 6 bases between the two ends. This CDR3 has 13 amino acids. In DNA form, the CDR3 reads TGTGCCAGCAGCCTCGGAGCTAATGAAAAACTGTTTTTT. Protein product: CASSLGANEKLFF.

This clone was observed a few times. The chain recombines TRBV2 with TRBJ1-5; TRBD1 agrees at 8 bases. Trimming cost V 8 bases and J 8 bases; bases outside gene matches: 11. Per germline, CDR1 SNHLY and CDR2 FYNNEI. The CDR3 totals 14 residues. The CDR3 loop reads CASSDRETIKPQHF. CDR3 DNA: TGTGCCAGCTCGGACAGGGAGACCATCAAGCCCCAGCATTTT.

V usage is TRBV4-2 and J usage is TRBJ1-2, with D perhaps matching TRBD1 (5 bases). V gave up 0 bases and J gave up 5 bases, with 10 bases separating them. The germline V gene encodes CDR1 LGHNA and CDR2 YNFKEQ. The CDR3 covers 14 residues. The CDR3 loop is CASSQEGKGYGYTF. CDR3 nucleotides: TGTGCCAGCAGCCAAGAGGGAAAGGGGTATGGCTACACCTTC.

The chain recombines TRBV4-1 with TRBJ1-5; TRBD1 is a possible D gene (5 bases). V was trimmed by 4 bases and J by 0 bases, leaving 10 bases between them. The CDR3 has 15 residues. CDR1 and CDR2 (germline): MGHRA, YSYEKL. The CDR3 DNA sequence: TGCGCCAGCAGCCGGCGGGGGGATAGCAATCAGCCCCAGCATTTT. It is translated as CASSRRGDSNQPQHF.

The genes are TRBV5-1 and TRBJ2-3, with D tentatively TRBD1 or TRBD2 (5 bases each). Trimming left V 5 bases short and J 2 bases short, with 12 bases between. Germline V gene lookup returns CDR1 SGHRS and CDR2 YFSETQ. The CDR3 has 14 amino acids. The CDR3 nucleotides are TGCGCCAGCAGAACGGGACCTACCACAGATACGCAGTATTTT. It translates to CASRTGPTTDTQYF.

The genes are TRBV7-2 and TRBJ1-2, with D tentatively TRBD1 (5 bases). Trimming left V 1 base short and J 5 bases short, with 11 bases between. Per the germline V gene, CDR1 is SGHTA and CDR2 is FQGNSA. This CDR3 has 14 residues. The CDR3 DNA is TGTGCCAGCAGCTTAGTGGCGGGGGAGTATGGCTACACCTTC. This codes for CASSLVAGEYGYTF. The variable domain in full, with the rest retrieved from reference TRBV7-2 and TRBJ1-2, is GAGVSQSPSNKVTEKGKDVELRCDPISGHTALYWYRQSLGQGLEFLIYFQGNSAPDKSGLPSDRFSAERTGGSVSTLTIQRTQQEDSAVYLCASSLVAGEYGYTFGSGTRLTVV.

V is TRBV15 and J is TRBJ1-5, with 7 bases matching TRBD1. CDR3 size: 14 residues. V shed 5 bases and J 3 bases; nucleotides not matched to a gene: 4. Germline CDR1 reads LNHNV; CDR2 reads YYDKDF (reference sequence). The CDR3 nucleotides read TGTGCCACCAGCCCGACAGGGTACAATCAGCCCCAGCATTTT. Its translation: CATSPTGYNQPQHF.

The chain has TRBV6-5 and TRBJ1-1; D is undetermined. The CDR3 runs to 14 residues. Per the germline V gene, CDR1 is MNHEY and CDR2 is SVGAGI. Trimming shortened V by 5 bases and J by 6 bases, and 16 bases separated the two germline ends. The CDR3 sequence is CASSPTPEVAEAFF. The CDR3 region has the DNA TGTGCCAGCAGTCCGACACCCGAGGTAGCTGAAGCTTTCTTT.

This clone occurred a few times. The chain is built from TRBV4-1 and TRBJ2-7; the D gene is possibly TRBD2 (6 bases). This CDR3 region has 16 residues. V lost 1 base and J lost 3, with 16 bases in between. Per the germline V gene, CDR1 is MGHRA and CDR2 is YSYEKL. CDR3 sequence: CASSQAFMTTSYEQYF. The CDR3 bases are TGCGCCAGCAGCCAAGCCTTCATGACGACTAGCTACGAGCAGTACTTC.

The chain combines TRBV4-1 with TRBJ2-7; the match to TRBD1 covers 10 bases. Per germline, CDR1 MGHRA and CDR2 YSYEKL. The trim removed 6 bases at V and 6 bases at J, leaving 5 bases unmatched. The CDR3 contains 13 residues. CDR3 sequence reads: CASRGTGAREQYF. As DNA, the CDR3 is TGCGCCAGCAGAGGGACAGGGGCGCGCGAGCAGTACTTC.

The V gene is TRBV28, the J gene TRBJ1-6; no firm D call. Trimming pared 3 bases from V and 12 bases from J, leaving 6 bases between. CDR3 length equals 11 residues. Per the germline V gene, CDR1 is MDHEN and CDR2 is SYDVKM. CDR3 in DNA: TGTGCCAGCAGTTTGCCGGGACCCCTCCACTTT. This sequence encodes CASSLPGPLHF. Complete variable domain (other parts from reference TRBV28 and TRBJ1-6): DVKVTQSSRYLVKRTGEKVFLECVQDMDHENMFWYRQDPGLGLRLIYFSYDVKMKEKGDIPEGYSVSREKKERFSLILESASTNQTSMYLCASSLPGPLHFGNGTRLTVT.

The CDR3 loop is CASSPTGDEQYF. The CDR3 coding sequence is TGTGCCAGCAGTCCTACAGGGGACGAGCAGTACTTC. The chain has TRBV7-9 and TRBJ2-7; 7 bases agree with TRBD1. The CDR3 has 12 amino acids. Germline-derived CDR1 and CDR2 are SEHNR and FQNEAQ (reference sequence). The J segment lost 5 bases and the V segment lost 6 bases, leaving 4 bases of the junction unmatched.

The chain carries TRBV28 and TRBJ2-7, with D hard to call. V dropped 5 bases and J dropped 1 base, with 15 bases sitting between them. The CDR3 has 15 residues. Germline CDR1 is MDHEN and CDR2 is SYDVKM. Here the CDR3 DNA reads TGTGCCAGCAGTCCGCCGGGTGCCCTTTCCTACGAGCAGTACTTC. This encodes CASSPPGALSYEQYF.

The chain combines TRBV7-9 with TRBJ2-1; TRBD2 agrees at 11 bases. The CDR3 extends over 19 amino acids. Trimming took 11 bases from V and 7 from J; bases not matched to a gene: 25. The germline gives CDR1 SEHNR, CDR2 FQNEAQ (reference sequence). The CDR3 is CAVSPEASGRQIRVNEQFF. CDR3 in DNA: TGTGCCGTCTCGCCGGAGGCTAGCGGGAGGCAAATAAGGGTGAATGAGCAGTTCTTC.

The chain links TRBV15 to TRBJ2-3; 11 bases align to TRBD2. The CDR3 is made up of 15 amino acids. Per germline, CDR1 LNHNV and CDR2 YYDKDF (reference sequence). Unmatched junction bases numbered 7, after V lost 3 bases and J lost 8 bases. The CDR3 DNA follows: TGTGCCACCAGCAGGTTATTAGCGGGAGGGGGTACGCAGTATTTT. It translates to CATSRLLAGGGTQYF. Looking up the rest from reference TRBV15 and TRBJ2-3 gives the full variable domain: DAMVIQNPRYQVTQFGKPVTLSCSQTLNHNVMYWYQQKSSQAPKLLFHYYDKDFNNEADTPDNFQSRRPNTSFCFLDIRSPGLGDTAMYLCATSRLLAGGGTQYFGPGTRLTVL.